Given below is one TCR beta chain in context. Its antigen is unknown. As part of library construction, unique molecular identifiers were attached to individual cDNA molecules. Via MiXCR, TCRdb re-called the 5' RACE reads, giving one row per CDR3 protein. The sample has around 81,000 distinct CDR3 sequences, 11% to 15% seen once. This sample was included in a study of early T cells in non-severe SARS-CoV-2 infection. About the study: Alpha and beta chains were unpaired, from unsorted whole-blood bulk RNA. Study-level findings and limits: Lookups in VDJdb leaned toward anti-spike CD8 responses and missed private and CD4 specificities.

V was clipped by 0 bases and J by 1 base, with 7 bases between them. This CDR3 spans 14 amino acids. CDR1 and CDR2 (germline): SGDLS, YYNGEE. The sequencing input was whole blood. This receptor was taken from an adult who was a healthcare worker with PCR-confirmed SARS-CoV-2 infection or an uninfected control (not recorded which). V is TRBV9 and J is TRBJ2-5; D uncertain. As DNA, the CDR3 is TGTGCCAGCAGCGTAGGAGGTTTCCAAGAGACCCAGTACTTC. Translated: CASSVGGFQETQYF. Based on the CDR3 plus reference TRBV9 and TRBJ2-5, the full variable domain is DSGVTQTPKHLITATGQRVTLRCSPRSGDLSVYWYQQSLDQGLQFLIQYYNGEERAKGNILERFSAQQFPDLHSELNLSSLELGDSALYFCASSVGGFQETQYFGPGTRLLVL.